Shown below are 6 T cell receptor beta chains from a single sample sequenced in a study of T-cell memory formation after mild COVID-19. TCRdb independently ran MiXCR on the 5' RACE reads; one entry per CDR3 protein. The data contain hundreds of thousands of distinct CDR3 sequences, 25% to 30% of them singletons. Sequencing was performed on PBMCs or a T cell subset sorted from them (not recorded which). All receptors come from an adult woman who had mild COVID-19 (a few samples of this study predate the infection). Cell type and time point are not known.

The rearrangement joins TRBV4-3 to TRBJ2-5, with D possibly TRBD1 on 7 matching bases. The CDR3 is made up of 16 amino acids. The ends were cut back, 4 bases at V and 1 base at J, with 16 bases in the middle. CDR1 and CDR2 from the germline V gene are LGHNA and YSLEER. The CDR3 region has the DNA TGCGCCAGCAGCCTCGTGATGCGGGACAGCCAAGAGACCCAGTACTTC. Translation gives CASSLVMRDSQETQYF.

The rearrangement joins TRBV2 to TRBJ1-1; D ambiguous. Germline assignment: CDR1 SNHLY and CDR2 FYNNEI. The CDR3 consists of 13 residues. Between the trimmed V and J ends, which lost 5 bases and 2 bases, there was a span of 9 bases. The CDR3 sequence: CASSWYSNTEAFF. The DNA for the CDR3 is TGTGCCAGCAGTTGGTACAGTAACACTGAAGCTTTCTTT.

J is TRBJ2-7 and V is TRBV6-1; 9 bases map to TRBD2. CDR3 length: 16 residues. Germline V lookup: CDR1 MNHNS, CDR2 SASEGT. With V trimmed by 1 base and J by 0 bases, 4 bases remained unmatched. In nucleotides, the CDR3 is TGTGCCAGCAGTGAAGGGGCGGGAGGGAGCTCCTACGAGCAGTACTTC. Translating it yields CASSEGAGGSSYEQYF.

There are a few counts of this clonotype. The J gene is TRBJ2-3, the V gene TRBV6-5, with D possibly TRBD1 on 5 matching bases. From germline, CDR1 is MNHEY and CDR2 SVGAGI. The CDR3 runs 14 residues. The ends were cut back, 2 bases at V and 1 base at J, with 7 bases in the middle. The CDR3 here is CASSYEGGTDTQYF. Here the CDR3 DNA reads TGTGCCAGCAGTTACGAAGGGGGCACAGATACGCAGTATTTT.

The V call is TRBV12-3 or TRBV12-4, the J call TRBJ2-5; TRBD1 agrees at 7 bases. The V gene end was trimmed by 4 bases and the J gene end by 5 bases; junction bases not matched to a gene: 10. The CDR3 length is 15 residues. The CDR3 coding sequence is TGTGCCAGCAGTTCGACCGGGACAGCAACTGAGACCCAGTACTTC. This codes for CASSSTGTATETQYF.

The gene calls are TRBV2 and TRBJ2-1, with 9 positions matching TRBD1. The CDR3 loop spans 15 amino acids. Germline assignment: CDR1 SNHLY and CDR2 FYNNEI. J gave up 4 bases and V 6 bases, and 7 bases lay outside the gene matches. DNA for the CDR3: TGTGCCAGCAGCTCGGACAGGGGACAGTACAATGAGCAGTTCTTC. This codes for CASSSDRGQYNEQFF.